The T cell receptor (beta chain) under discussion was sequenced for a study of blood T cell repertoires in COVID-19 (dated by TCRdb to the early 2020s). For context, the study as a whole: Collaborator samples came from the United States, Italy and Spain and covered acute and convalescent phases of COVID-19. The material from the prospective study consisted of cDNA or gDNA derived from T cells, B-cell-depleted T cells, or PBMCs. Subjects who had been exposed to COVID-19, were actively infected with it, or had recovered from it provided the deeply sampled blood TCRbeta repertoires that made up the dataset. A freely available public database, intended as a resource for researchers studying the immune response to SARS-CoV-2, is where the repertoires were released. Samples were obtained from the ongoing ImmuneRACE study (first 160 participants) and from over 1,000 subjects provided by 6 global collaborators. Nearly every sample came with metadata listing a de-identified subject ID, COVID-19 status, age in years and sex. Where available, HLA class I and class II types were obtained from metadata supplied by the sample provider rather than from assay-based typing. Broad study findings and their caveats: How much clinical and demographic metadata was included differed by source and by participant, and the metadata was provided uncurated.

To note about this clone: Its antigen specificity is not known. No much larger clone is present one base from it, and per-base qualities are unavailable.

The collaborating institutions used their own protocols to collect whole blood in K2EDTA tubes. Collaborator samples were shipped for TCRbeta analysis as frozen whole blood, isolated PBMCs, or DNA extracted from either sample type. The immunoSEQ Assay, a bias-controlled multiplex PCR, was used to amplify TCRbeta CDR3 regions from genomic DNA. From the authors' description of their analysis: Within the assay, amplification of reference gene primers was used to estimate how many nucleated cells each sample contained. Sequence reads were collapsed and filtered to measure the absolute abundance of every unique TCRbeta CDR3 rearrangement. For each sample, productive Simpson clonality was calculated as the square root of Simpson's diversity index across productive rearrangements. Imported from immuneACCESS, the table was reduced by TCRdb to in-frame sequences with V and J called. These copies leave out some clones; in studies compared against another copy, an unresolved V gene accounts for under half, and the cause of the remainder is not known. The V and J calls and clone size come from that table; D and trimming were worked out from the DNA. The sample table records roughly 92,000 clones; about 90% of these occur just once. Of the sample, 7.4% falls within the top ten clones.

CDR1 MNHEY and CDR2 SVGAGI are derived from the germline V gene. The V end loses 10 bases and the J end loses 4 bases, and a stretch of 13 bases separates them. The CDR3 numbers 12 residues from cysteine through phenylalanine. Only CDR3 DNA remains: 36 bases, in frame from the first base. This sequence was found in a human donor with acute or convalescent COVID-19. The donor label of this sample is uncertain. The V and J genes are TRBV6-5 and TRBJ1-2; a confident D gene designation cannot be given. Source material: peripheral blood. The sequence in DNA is TGTGCCACCTCCGGAGGCTTCTATGGCTACACCTTC. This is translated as CATSGGFYGYTF.